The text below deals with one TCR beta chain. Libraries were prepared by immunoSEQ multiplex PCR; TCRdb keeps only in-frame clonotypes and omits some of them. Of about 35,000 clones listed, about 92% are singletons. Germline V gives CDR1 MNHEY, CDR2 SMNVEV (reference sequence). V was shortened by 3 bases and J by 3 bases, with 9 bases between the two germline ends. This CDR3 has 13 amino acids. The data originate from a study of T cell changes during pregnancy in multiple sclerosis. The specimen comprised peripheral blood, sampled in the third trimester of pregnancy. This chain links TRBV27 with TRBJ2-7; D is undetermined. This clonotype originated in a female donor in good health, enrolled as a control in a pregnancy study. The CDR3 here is CASSFGQDYEQYF. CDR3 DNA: TGTGCCAGCAGTTTCGGCCAGGACTACGAGCAGTACTTC.